This T cell receptor beta chain came from a study of regulatory T cells in long-lasting Graves disease (dated by TCRdb to 2020 to 2022). Turning to the overall study: Antithyroid drugs had been taken for less than 3 months by newly diagnosed Graves' disease patients. Patients with persistent Graves' disease were compared with patients with newly diagnosed Graves' disease using TCR sequencing and RNA sequencing of peripheral blood. The study took place in China and was registered as a clinical trial. A total of around 35 samples underwent TCR sequencing, from about 13 patients with persistent Graves' disease and 20 or so patients with newly diagnosed Graves' disease.

The protocol used for the library was multiplex PCR. Sequenced using an Illumina HiSeq 4000. iRepertoire HTBI primers and Arm-PCR amplification of CDR3 regions were used to construct TCR beta libraries. Before sequencing, the PCR products underwent gel purification. Per the source publication's procedure: Gene usage analysis of CDR3 amino acid clonotypes relied on the 60 or so TRBV and about 15 TRBJ segments identified across samples. COPE and FqMerger were used to merge filtered high-quality paired reads into contigs. BLAST was used to align contigs to IMGT TRBV, TRBD and TRBJ reference genes, and CDR3 was defined according to IMGT. Any clonotype with a frequency above 0.1% was classified as a highly expanded clone. Repertoire diversity was measured by Shannon entropy, and V-J evenness by the Gini coefficient. A clonotype found in more than one individual was treated as public. TCRdb took the public reads, trimmed them with fastp at Q25, ran MiXCR for clone calling and kept in-frame beta chains. One record per CDR3 amino acid sequence lists the most common genes and DNA. The authors' filters were not applied to this entry. Counted in this sample were fewer than 450,000 distinct CDR3 sequences; approximately 16% of them appeared once. The top ten clonotypes cover over 7.5% of the sample.

Overall study results and their limits: Only peripheral blood was studied, because thyroid tissue, the primary lesion, was inaccessible. More public clonotypes were shared among persistent patients (roughly 3,000) than among newly diagnosed patients (under 1,000). Sequencing and analysis were limited to the TCR beta chain. The small sample size was acknowledged by the authors as a limitation that may reduce accuracy. Compared with newly diagnosed patients, patients with persistent Graves' disease had lower TCR Shannon entropy and fewer highly expanded clones, which suggests clonal expansion.

Turning to this clonotype: The antigen this receptor binds is unknown. It has no much larger one-base neighbor in the sample; base qualities were not kept.

In the paper's terms, the time point label means: newly diagnosed GD, antithyroid drugs for less than 3 months. RNA was extracted from PBMCs in TRIzol for both TCR sequencing and RNA sequencing. The diagnosis of Graves' disease followed American Thyroid Association guidelines. The patients came from an endocrinology department in Xi'an, China. From each patient, 7.5 to 9.5 milliliters of peripheral blood was collected into an EDTA anticoagulant tube. Ficoll Paque Plus density gradient separation was used to isolate PBMCs, and no additional T cell sorting was done. RNA quality was checked with an Agilent 2100 Bioanalyzer and agarose gel, and concentration with a NanoDrop 2000. This sample was also put to use in a study of T cells in Graves' hyperthyroidism and ophthalmopathy. In that second paper, the authors write: Stable Graves' hyperthyroidism was defined as no progression to ophthalmopathy during 18 months of follow-up. Hyperthyroidism patients were newly diagnosed, had a disease duration of under 2 months, and were aged 18 to 65 years. Patients with uncontrolled infections, other autoimmune diseases, pregnancy or lactation were excluded. Clinical symptoms, serum thyroxine and TRAb, thyroid ultrasound, and orbital computed tomography formed the basis for the diagnoses. The first round of RT-PCR for the TCR CDR3 was performed with the HTBI primer set and the Qiagen OneStep RT-PCR kit. Most expanded thyroid clonotypes (frequency above 0.001) were also detected in blood, suggesting blood repertoires may reflect thyroid immune responses. Ophthalmopathy was separated from stable hyperthyroidism by a 13 V-J signature model, with 87.88% sensitivity and 81% to 82% specificity obtained in cross-validation and 80%/75% obtained in testing. In validation, the model predicted progression to ophthalmopathy with 65% to 71% sensitivity and 72% to 75% specificity, a median of 6.5 months before onset. To identify TCR V-J signatures that set the groups apart, the researchers used a discovery cohort of approximately 98 patients, made up of roughly 45 with Graves' ophthalmopathy and about 55 with stable Graves' hyperthyroidism. Prospective prediction of ophthalmopathy was tested in an independent validation cohort of 18 to 20 hyperthyroidism patients and some 17 patients who later progressed to ophthalmopathy. The approximately 95 discovery patients were divided at random into training and test sets in a 7:3 ratio. Thyroid tissue and blood T-cell repertoires from six Graves' hyperthyroidism patients were also compared in the study. After blood sampling, hyperthyroidism patients were treated with methimazole at a starting dose of 30 mg daily, and ophthalmopathy patients were treated with high-dose intravenous methylprednisolone. Libraries were constructed in a second round of multiplex PCR, after which size selection and purification were carried out. Paired-end sequencing of the libraries was performed with 100 bp reads on an Illumina HiSeq2000. Raw data were processed with SOAPnuke, discarding reads with adapters, uncalled bases, mean Phred below 15, or no exact constant-primer or identifier match. High-quality paired reads were merged using COPE v1.2.5, and each unique nucleotide sequence was defined as a clonotype. MiTCR v1.1 was used to align clonotypes to the IMGT TRBV, TRBD and TRBJ reference segments. Analysis was restricted to V-J combinations with a frequency above 0.0001, which covered approximately 99% of repertoires. The TCS score was defined as F50 (clonal expansion) divided by E x V (chaos), with BLOSUM62-based TCRdist calculated between CDR3 peptides within each V-J. Welch's t-statistics and random forest reduced 500 to 550 V-J features to about 12, which were used in a naive Bayes classifier (R e1071). Sample size was not statistically predetermined, and investigators were not blinded to group allocation. According to the paper, TCR Vbeta CDR3 sequencing was carried out on over 130 peripheral blood samples, which came from approximately 41 ophthalmopathy, under 85 hyperthyroidism and around 17 progressor patients.

Source: peripheral blood mononuclear cells (PBMCs), taken at new diagnosis, from a patient treated with antithyroid drugs. The TCR comes from a woman aged 35 to 49 with Graves disease. Donor details come from another sample of the same person, matched by shared clones.

CDR3 loop: CASSLASKSSYNEQFF. The nucleotide sequence is TGCGCCAGCAGCTTAGCTAGCAAGAGCTCCTACAATGAGCAGTTCTTC. The chain employs TRBV5-1 and TRBJ2-1; TRBD2 is possibly the D segment (5 matching bases). Trimming costs V 2 bases and J 0 bases, and their ends lie 12 bases apart. Sequences SGHRS (CDR1) and YFSETQ (CDR2) are obtained from the germline V gene. The CDR3 numbers 16 residues from cysteine through phenylalanine. Only the CDR3 DNA is retained, 48 bases long and in frame from the first base.